This T cell receptor beta chain came from a study of graft-versus-host responses after intestinal transplantation. Study-wide context: Transplant recipients had multivisceral, liver-intestinal, or isolated intestinal grafts. The recipients all started with anti-thymocyte globulin induction and then took tacrolimus and steroids for roughly 3 years.

As regards this clone: Antigen specificity is unknown.

The germline gives CDR1 MNHEY, CDR2 SMNVEV (reference sequence). The CDR3 consists of 17 residues. With V trimmed by 5 bases and J by 0 bases, 7 bases remained unmatched. TCRdb keeps only in-frame clones here, not all; method: immunoSEQ multiplex PCR. The sample includes under 90,000 clones, almost 90% of them seen just once. Findings of the study overall: Among recipient marrow samples, GvH clones were found; some appeared first in ileum or blood. Early after transplant, HvG clones declined as circulating GvH clones peaked.

The chain joins TRBV27 to TRBJ2-6; 7 nucleotides line up with TRBD1. This receptor was obtained from a human donor who was the organ donor for an intestinal transplant. The source material was unstimulated CD8+ T cells sorted from spleen or lymph node cells, sampled before transplant. The CDR3: CASSPTTGYSGANVLTF. The CDR3 DNA reads as TGTGCCAGCAGTCCAACGACAGGGTACTCTGGGGCCAACGTCCTGACTTTC.